This TCR beta chain was observed in a study of cytomegalovirus exposure and HLA in healthy donors. Germline V gives CDR1 SGHVS, CDR2 FQNEAQ. V lost 5 bases to trimming and J lost 2 bases; unmatched junction nucleotides: 11. CDR3 length equals 16 residues. The primer mix had 60 Vbeta and 13 Jbeta primers. Produced via immunoSEQ multiplex PCR; TCRdb's table is partial and in-frame only. The top ten hold more than 7% of the sample, which has over 150,000 clones, roughly 80% seen once. The sample was PBMCs. This clonotype originated in a male donor in good health and CMV-seropositive. This chain uses TRBV7-8 with TRBJ1-2, with 7 bases aligning to TRBD1. The CDR3 here is CASSRYLGTENYGYTF. CDR3 coding DNA: TGTGCCAGCAGCCGATATCTGGGGACAGAGAACTATGGCTACACCTTC.